Sequencing of this T cell receptor beta chain was carried out in a study of T cell repertoires in cytomegalovirus infection. Study context: As its CMV epitopes, the study selected recently identified HLA-C-restricted and well-studied HLA-B-restricted targets.

This clonotype appeared a few times. Its antigen is unknown. Germline V gene lookup returns CDR1 SNHLY and CDR2 FYNNEI. This CDR3 region has 14 residues. One entry per CDR3 protein results from TCRdb running MiXCR on the reads. The data contain about 220,000 distinct CDR3 sequences, around two fifths of them singletons. The source is a human donor in good health (CMV status not recorded). Some clones in this sample may be carry-over from other donors' samples. The chain combines TRBV2 with TRBJ1-1, with 9 bases that match TRBD1. This specimen was CD8+ T cells from cultured PBMCs, taken from culture after CMV antigen stimulation. The CDR3 region is CVIQGGQGAAEAFF. DNA of the CDR3: TGTGTAATTCAGGGGGGACAGGGAGCGGCTGAAGCTTTCTTT.